This T cell receptor (beta chain) is from a study of neoadjuvant anti-PD-1 for oral cavity cancer. Findings of the study overall: Treg/Th17 ratio rose with pretreatment blood and fell with post-treatment tumor TCRbeta clonality.

Stage II-IVA oral cavity squamous cell carcinoma was new and untreated by systemic or radiation therapy. Analysis of PBMCs was direct, with no culture step. Blood libraries mostly used around 500 ng genomic DNA, six replicates each. Profiled with immunoSEQ multiplex PCR; TCRdb holds only in-frame clones, not every one. The data hold approximately 37,000 clones, with 85% to 90% observed a single time. This clone was observed a handful of times. What it recognizes is unknown. V lost 5 bases, J lost 2 bases, and 11 bases lay in between. The germline gives CDR1 MNHNY, CDR2 SVGAGI (reference sequence). The CDR3 spans 14 residues.

The receptor was derived from a person aged 40 to 85 with oral cavity squamous cell carcinoma. The sequencing here drew on PBMCs, taken before nivolumab (anti-PD-1) treatment. V usage is TRBV6-6 and J usage is TRBJ2-3; D gene ambiguous. The CDR3 DNA reads TGTGCCAGCAGTACTTTTCCCGCCACAGATACGCAGTATTTT. Its translation is CASSTFPATDTQYF.